This record covers a single T cell receptor beta chain. No antigen is known for it. No per-base quality is available; no much larger clone lies one base away. The data were obtained in a study of blood T cell repertoires in COVID-19 (dated by TCRdb to about 2020). As for the study more broadly: Samples from collaborators originated in the United States, Italy and Spain and spanned both the acute and convalescent phases of COVID-19. The material from the prospective study consisted of cDNA or gDNA derived from T cells, B-cell-depleted T cells, or PBMCs. Subjects who had been exposed to COVID-19, were actively infected with it, or had recovered from it provided the deeply sampled blood TCRbeta repertoires that made up the dataset. The repertoires were made available in a free public database intended to serve as a resource for research on the immune response to SARS-CoV-2. The samples were drawn from two sources: the first 160 participants of the ongoing ImmuneRACE study, and 1,000 to 1,500 subjects contributed by 6 global collaborators. A de-identified subject ID, COVID-19 status, age in years and sex were almost always included in the sample metadata. Where available, HLA class I and class II types were taken from metadata supplied by the sample provider and were not determined by assay-based typing.

The immunoSEQ Assay, a bias-controlled multiplex PCR, was used to amplify TCRbeta CDR3 regions from genomic DNA. The authors processed their data as follows. The number of nucleated cells in each sample was estimated by amplification of reference gene primers within the assay. Sequence reads were collapsed and filtered to measure the absolute abundance of every unique TCRbeta CDR3 rearrangement. Productive Simpson clonality was computed per sample as the square root of Simpson's diversity index over productive rearrangements. TCRdb stores this immuneACCESS table with in-frame sequences only. Part of the clones is absent; in the studies checked, under half of the shortfall reflects unresolved V genes, and no reason is known for the rest. From that table come the V and J calls and clone size; the DNA was used to work out D and trimming. For this sample the table gives fewer than 250,000 clones, of which 84% were detected only once. The ten largest make up around 7.3% of the sample.

The collaborating institutions used their own protocols to collect whole blood in K2EDTA tubes. For TCRbeta analysis, collaborator samples were shipped as frozen whole blood, as isolated PBMCs, or as DNA extracted from either sample type. The CDR1 and CDR2 encoded by the germline V gene are KGHDR and SFDVKD. V gives up 8 bases and J gives up 2 bases, and the segment between their germline ends measures 12 bases. The CDR3 numbers 13 residues from cysteine through phenylalanine. Solely the CDR3 DNA is kept, with 39 bases framed from the first base. Paper-wide results and their limitations: How much clinical and demographic metadata was included differed by source and by participant, and the metadata was provided uncurated.

The source material was peripheral blood. The source of this sequence is a woman in her 50s with active or convalescent COVID-19. Recombination joined TRBV24-1 with TRBJ2-7, and the D gene may be TRBD1, 5 bases matching. The sequenced DNA is TGTGCCACCACCCCAGGGAACACCTACGAGCAGTACTTC. Translation gives CATTPGNTYEQYF.